This T cell receptor (beta chain) was documented in a study of shared T cell receptors in the human thymus. Data came from immunoSEQ multiplex PCR; TCRdb stores just in-frame clones and leaves some out. The profile shows roughly 410,000 clones, 85% to 95% of them singletons. Germline CDR1 and CDR2: SGHTA and FQGTGA. This CDR3 comprises 16 residues. The V gene lost 4 bases and the J gene lost 4 bases, with 17 bases spanning the gap. The genes are TRBV7-3 and TRBJ2-1, with D perhaps matching TRBD1 (6 bases). The origin of this receptor is a human donor. The sequencing sample was made of thymocytes. The CDR3 DNA reads TGTGCCAGCAGCTCAGATCGACGGGACAAATACAATGAGCAGTTCTTC. This sequence encodes CASSSDRRDKYNEQFF. The complete variable domain, with remaining parts taken from reference TRBV7-3 and TRBJ2-1, reads GAGVSQTPSNKVTEKGKYVELRCDPISGHTALYWYRQSLGQGPEFLIYFQGTGAADDSGLPNDRFFAVRPEGSVSTLKIQRTERGDSAVYLCASSSDRRDKYNEQFFGPGTRLTVL.